Listed below are T cell receptor beta chains from one sample, sequenced in a study of cytotoxic CD8 clonotypes in ibrutinib-treated CLL. Clones were sequenced by immunoSEQ multiplex PCR, and TCRdb holds only the in-frame ones, with some missing. Here the sample spans about 160,000 clones, less than 85% being singletons. The sequencing here drew on PBMCs, taken after 24 months of ibrutinib treatment. Receptors originate from a human donor with chronic lymphocytic leukemia. The CDR3 runs from the conserved cysteine through the conserved F or W. A D gene is named only where the DNA matches it firmly. The size of a clone is reported for some rows only, either as once, few or many, or as a class for expanded clones.

J gene | clone size | D gene | V gene | CDR3 DNA | CDR3 protein
TRBJ2-3 | once | NA | TRBV30 | TGTGCCTGGAGTCAGACTAGAGACGGGCTTAGGCAGTATTTT | CAWSQTRDGLRQYF
TRBJ2-7 | NA | TRBD1 | TRBV7-3 | TGTGCCAGCAGCCCCAGACAGGGGGGCTACGAGCAGTACTTC | CASSPRQGGYEQYF
TRBJ2-7 | NA | TRBD2 | TRBV7-2 | TGTGCCAGCAGTCCTACTAGCGGGAACTACGAGCAGTACTTC | CASSPTSGNYEQYF
TRBJ2-7 | NA | NA | TRBV11-1 | TGTGCCAGCAGCTTAGGGGACGCCTACGAGCAGTACTTC | CASSLGDAYEQYF
TRBJ1-5 | few | NA | TRBV28 | TGTGCCAGCAGGTCGGAGCAGCCCCAGCATTTT | CASRSEQPQHF
TRBJ1-4 | NA | NA | TRBV4-2 | TGTGCCAGCAGCCCCTCAGTTGGGGGAGGGGAACGAGAAAAACTGTTTTTT | CASSPSVGGGEREKLFF
TRBJ1-2 | NA | NA | TRBV11-2 | TGTGCCAGCAGCTTCCAGACAACATCTCCCTATGGCTACACCTTC | CASSFQTTSPYGYTF
TRBJ2-7 | NA | NA | TRBV4-2 | TGTGCCAGCAGCCAAGATGGGGTCTACGAGCAGTACTTC | CASSQDGVYEQYF
TRBJ2-1 | NA | NA | TRBV6-5 | TGTGCCAGCAACGGACTAAGTGAGCAGTTCTTC | CASNGLSEQFF
TRBJ2-2 | few | NA | TRBV18 | TGTGCCAGCTCAGACATTTGGGCGGACACCGGGGAGCTGTTTTTT | CASSDIWADTGELFF
TRBJ2-1 | NA | NA | TRBV7-2 | TGTGCCAGCAGCCTAGACTGGAGCTCCTACAATGAGCAGTTCTTC | CASSLDWSSYNEQFF
TRBJ2-2 | NA | NA | TRBV5-1 | TGCGCCAGCAGCTCCCTTACGGGGTGGAACACCGGGGAGCTGTTTTTT | CASSSLTGWNTGELFF
TRBJ2-2 | NA | NA | TRBV7-9 | TGTGCCAGCAGCTCGTCCACCGGGGAGCTGTTTTTT | CASSSSTGELFF
TRBJ1-6 | NA | NA | TRBV27 | TGTGCCAGCAGTTTTGGGAATTCACCCCTCCACTTT | CASSFGNSPLHF
TRBJ2-7 | once | TRBD1 | TRBV19 | TGTGCCAGTAGTATAGACATTGGGGGACAGGGACCTTCCTACGAGCAGTACTTC | CASSIDIGGQGPSYEQYF
TRBJ2-7 | once | NA | TRBV13 | TGTGCCAGCAGCCGCGGGGGAGGGGACAGCCACGAGCAGTACTTC | CASSRGGGDSHEQYF
TRBJ2-5 | NA | NA | TRBV11-2 | TGTGCCAGCAGCTTAGTCCTATCGGTAGACCCTCAAGAGACCCAGTACTTC | CASSLVLSVDPQETQYF
TRBJ1-3 | NA | NA | TRBV6-6 | TGTGCCAGCAGTTACTCGGTGGGCTCTGGAAACACCATATATTTT | CASSYSVGSGNTIYF
TRBJ1-5 | few | NA | TRBV6-5 | TGTGCCAGCAGTTCGAGGCATCAGCCCCAGCATTTT | CASSSRHQPQHF
TRBJ1-1 | NA | NA | TRBV7-9 | TGTGCCAGCAGCCCAGGGACGCTTACGTGGGGGAACACTGAAGCTTTCTTT | CASSPGTLTWGNTEAFF
TRBJ2-5 | NA | TRBD1 | TRBV29-1 | TGCAGCGTTCCTTCTATCGGCGGGACAGGGGCTTTCCTAGGGAGGTACTTC | CSVPSIGGTGAFLGRYF
TRBJ2-7 | NA | NA | TRBV21-1 | TGTGCCAGCAGCAAAGCCGCCTACGAGCAGTACTTC | CASSKAAYEQYF
TRBJ1-1 | NA | NA | TRBV2 | TGTGCCAGCAGTGCAAACACTGAAGCTTTCTTT | CASSANTEAFF
TRBJ1-6 | few | NA | TRBV10-2 | TGCGCCAGCAGTCCTAATTCGGGAGCGTCACCCCTCCACTTT | CASSPNSGASPLHF
TRBJ2-3 | NA | NA | TRBV7-9 | TGTGCCAGCTCTACTCTCGGGAGTTTCCCAGATACGCAGTATTTT | CASSTLGSFPDTQYF
TRBJ2-2 | once | TRBD1 | TRBV29-1 | TGCAGCGTTCGTCCCGGGACAGGGATGGGCACCGGGGAGCTGTTTTTT | CSVRPGTGMGTGELFF
TRBJ2-7 | once | TRBD2 | TRBV6-6 | TGTGCCAGCAGTACCGGGACTACTGCCTTGTACTTC | CASSTGTTALYF
TRBJ1-1 | NA | TRBD1 | TRBV27 | TGTGCCAGCAGAAAACAGGGGGTGAACACTGAAGCTTTCTTT | CASRKQGVNTEAFF
TRBJ2-1 | NA | NA | TRBV2 | TGTGCCAGCATACGTCAGTTGAAAGAGCAGTTCTTC | CASIRQLKEQFF
TRBJ1-2 | few | NA | TRBV6-6 | TGTGCCAGCACCACAGGCGATACTAACTATGGCTACACCTTC | CASTTGDTNYGYTF
TRBJ2-3 | NA | NA | TRBV5-4 | TGTGCCAGCAGCCGTGTTCTGGACAGGCAGTATTTT | CASSRVLDRQYF
TRBJ2-7 | few | TRBD2 | TRBV4-1 | TGCGCCAGCAGCCTCACGACTAGCGGATACTACGAGCAGTACTTC | CASSLTTSGYYEQYF
TRBJ1-1 | NA | NA | TRBV30 | TGTGCCTGGAGTGTAGAAGGGTGGACTGAAGCTTTCTTT | CAWSVEGWTEAFF